These 13 T cell receptor beta chains share one sample of origin, sequenced in a study of T-cell memory formation after mild COVID-19. TCRdb fed the 5' RACE reads into MiXCR, producing one record per CDR3 protein. The data show 400,000 or so distinct CDR3 sequences, roughly 21% seen once. The sample consisted of PBMCs or a T cell subset sorted from them (not recorded which). All receptors derive from an adult woman who had mild COVID-19 (a few samples of this study predate the infection). Cell type and time point are not known.

This clonotype was seen only a few times. The J gene is TRBJ1-5, the V gene TRBV7-2, with D perhaps matching TRBD1 (6 bases). The CDR3 extends over 13 amino acids. Trimming took off 1 base at V and 6 bases at J, with 7 bases between the two ends. Germline V CDR1 and CDR2: SGHTA, FQGNSA. The CDR3 region has the DNA TGTGCCAGCAGCTTAGAGGGGGTTCAGCCCCAGCATTTT. It specifies CASSLEGVQPQHF.

In this sample, this clonotype turned up a few times. The V gene is TRBV12-3 or TRBV12-4, the J gene TRBJ1-2; no clear D. Trimming took 1 base from V and 2 from J, leaving 11 bases between them. The CDR3 extends over 15 amino acids. The CDR3, as DNA: TGTGCCAGCAGTTTAGGGCGATGGGGAAACTATGGCTACACCTTC. As protein: CASSLGRWGNYGYTF.

The chain links TRBV3-1 to TRBJ2-7, with 8 bases fitting TRBD2. In germline, CDR1 is LGHDT, CDR2 YNNKEL (reference sequence). V was pared by 1 base and J by 2 bases, with 4 bases of the junction left unmatched. The CDR3 has 15 amino acids. CDR3 sequence (DNA): TGTGCCAGCAGCCAAGGTTCGGGAGGGGCCTACGAGCAGTACTTC. Translation gives CASSQGSGGAYEQYF.

The chain couples TRBV4-2 to TRBJ2-3, with 10 bases identical to TRBD2. CDR1 and CDR2 (germline): LGHNA, YNFKEQ. Germline trimming cut 0 bases from V and 4 bases from J; bases unmatched to any gene: 4. The CDR3 runs 16 residues. The CDR3 region has the DNA TGTGCCAGCAGCCAAGATGCCAGCGGGAGGGCAGATACGCAGTATTTT. Translated: CASSQDASGRADTQYF.

This clonotype has more than one count but fewer than ten. This chain links TRBV4-1 with TRBJ2-7; D not certain. V was pared by 3 bases and J by 3 bases, with 15 bases between. Germline CDR1 MGHRA, CDR2 YSYEKL. The CDR3 has 15 amino acids. CDR3 nucleotide sequence: TGCGCCAGCAGCCAGGCTGGCAGTTCGGGCTACGAGCAGTACTTC. As protein: CASSQAGSSGYEQYF.

The chain combines TRBV20-1 with TRBJ2-3, with D perhaps TRBD2 (6 bases). The V end was cut by 5 bases, the J end by 0 bases, with 12 bases between. Looked up from germline, CDR1 is DFQATT and CDR2 is SNEGSKA (reference sequence). This CDR3 has 14 amino acids. In DNA form, the CDR3 reads TGCAGTGCTGGGTCGGGGGATAGCACAGATACGCAGTATTTT. Its translation is CSAGSGDSTDTQYF.

The chain combines TRBV24-1 with TRBJ1-2; maybe TRBD1 (6 bases). This CDR3 is 13 amino acids long. V was trimmed by 4 bases and J by 6 bases, leaving 11 bases between them. Germline V CDR1 and CDR2: KGHDR, SFDVKD. CDR3 sequence reads: CATSEQGYDGYTF. As DNA, the CDR3 is TGTGCCACCAGTGAGCAGGGGTACGATGGCTACACCTTC.

This sequence joins TRBV3-1 and TRBJ1-2, with D possibly TRBD1 on 6 matching bases. Germline-derived CDR1 and CDR2 are LGHDT and YNNKEL (reference sequence). This CDR3 spans 14 amino acids. The V and J ends lost 4 bases and 8 bases respectively, with 17 bases between them. In nucleotides, the CDR3 is TGTGCCAGCAGCCCGGGACATGCCTTGGGAGGCTACACCTTC. As protein: CASSPGHALGGYTF.

The table lists this clonotype with many counts. This chain connects TRBV7-8 to TRBJ2-5; D gene unclear. Trimming took off 2 bases at V and 2 bases at J, with 12 bases between the two ends. In germline, CDR1 is SGHVS, CDR2 FQNEAQ. The CDR3 is 15 residues long. The CDR3 is CASSLRHRDQETQYF. DNA of the CDR3: TGTGCCAGCAGCTTACGGCACAGAGATCAAGAGACCCAGTACTTC.

This clonotype was detected only a few times. The chain employs TRBV29-1 and TRBJ1-2; 8 positions agree with TRBD1. Germline lookup yields CDR1 SQVTM and CDR2 ANQGSEA. The J segment lost 8 bases and the V segment lost 7 bases, leaving 3 bases of the junction unmatched. The CDR3 extends over 10 amino acids. The CDR3: CSAGTGGYTF. Here the CDR3 DNA reads TGCAGCGCAGGGACAGGCGGCTACACCTTC.

This clonotype was detected a few times. The V and J genes are TRBV19 and TRBJ1-2, with 7 bases lining up with TRBD1. V dropped 3 bases and J dropped 8; count of bases not matched to a gene: 9. The length of the CDR3 is 14 residues. In germline, CDR1 is LNHDA, CDR2 SQIVND (reference sequence). This CDR3 is CASSIKGASAGYTF. CDR3 nucleotide sequence: TGTGCCAGTAGTATCAAGGGGGCCTCGGCGGGCTACACCTTC. The full variable domain, rest sourced from reference TRBV19 and TRBJ1-2, is DGGITQSPKYLFRKEGQNVTLSCEQNLNHDAMYWYRQDPGQGLRLIYYSQIVNDFQKGDIAEGYSVSREKKESFPLTVTSAQKNPTAFYLCASSIKGASAGYTFGSGTRLTVV.

This clonotype was detected only a few times. The chain has TRBV7-9 and TRBJ1-5; D is uncertain. Germline V lookup: CDR1 SEHNR, CDR2 FQNEAQ (reference sequence). Trimming took off 1 base at V and 5 bases at J, with 9 bases between the two ends. This CDR3 has 14 residues. The DNA of the CDR3 is TGTGCCAGCAGCTTAGGGAGAGAGGATCAGCCCCAGCATTTT. Protein product: CASSLGREDQPQHF. The variable domain in full, completed from reference TRBV7-9 and TRBJ1-5, reads DTGVSQNPRHKITKRGQNVTFRCDPISEHNRLYWYRQTLGQGPEFLTYFQNEAQLEKSRLLSDRFSAERPKGSFSTLEIQRTEQGDSAMYLCASSLGREDQPQHFGDGTRLSIL.

The genes are TRBV7-8 and TRBJ2-1; the D gene could be TRBD1 or TRBD2 (5 bases each). Looked up from germline, CDR1 is SGHVS and CDR2 is FQNEAQ. V was pared by 1 base and J by 0 bases, with 13 bases between. CDR3 length: 17 residues. The CDR3 DNA reads as TGTGCCAGCAGCTTAGGTTTGGGACCCTACTCCTACAATGAGCAGTTCTTC. Its protein is CASSLGLGPYSYNEQFF.